One and the same sample provided the 12 T cell receptor beta chains below, sequenced in a study of cytomegalovirus exposure and HLA in healthy donors. In the PCR, 60 Vbeta and 13 Jbeta primers were used. The assay was immunoSEQ multiplex PCR, and TCRdb's table has in-frame clones only and misses some. Altogether around 170,000 clones are present, 60% to 85% being singletons, with the ten largest covering around 7%. The material sequenced was PBMCs. All receptors come from a woman between 35 and 50 years old in good health and CMV-seropositive.

This clone was detected only once. This chain joins TRBV19 and TRBJ2-1; D is possibly TRBD1 (6 bases). The CDR3 runs 12 residues. Between the trimmed V and J ends, which lost 7 bases and 8 bases, there was a span of 12 bases. Germline values: CDR1 LNHDA, CDR2 SQIVND (reference sequence). CDR3 DNA sequence: TGTGCCAGTAATAGGGGGTGGGATGAGCAGTTCTTC. This gives the protein CASNRGWDEQFF. Full variable domain (missing parts from reference TRBV19 and TRBJ2-1): DGGITQSPKYLFRKEGQNVTLSCEQNLNHDAMYWYRQDPGQGLRLIYYSQIVNDFQKGDIAEGYSVSREKKESFPLTVTSAQKNPTAFYLCASNRGWDEQFFGPGTRLTVL.

The chain combines TRBV5-1 with TRBJ2-7; perhaps TRBD1 as D (6 bases). Trimming removed 0 bases at V and 3 bases at J, with 10 bases between. CDR1 and CDR2 from the germline V gene are SGHRS and YFSETQ. CDR3 size: 14 residues. CDR3: CASSLGWTDYEQYF. The CDR3 coding sequence is TGCGCCAGCAGCTTGGGATGGACAGACTACGAGCAGTACTTC.

This clone was seen a few times. A junction end diverges from the germline sequence, so it may reflect a read error. The chain joins TRBV19 to TRBJ2-6, with D perhaps TRBD2 (6 bases). This CDR3 contains 15 residues. Germline loops: CDR1 LNHDA, CDR2 SQIVND (reference sequence). CDR3: CASTNPGTGANGLTF. CDR3 coding DNA: TGTGCCAGTACCAACCCGGGGACTGGGGCCAACGGCCTGACTTTC.

This clone has just one count. The rearrangement uses TRBV30 and TRBJ1-1; no clear D gene. V gave up 1 base and J gave up 6 bases, with 15 bases separating them. This CDR3 comprises 14 residues. Germline loops: CDR1 GTSNPN, CDR2 SVGIG (reference sequence). The CDR3 nucleotides read TGTGCCTGGAGTGGAGGACTATTTTATTCTGAAGCTTTCTTT. Amino acids: CAWSGGLFYSEAFF.

The rearrangement links TRBV5-8 to TRBJ2-7, with 9 positions matching TRBD2. The J segment lost 3 bases and the V segment lost 6 bases, leaving 10 bases of the junction unmatched. This CDR3 contains 15 residues. Germline V gene sequence: CDR1 SGHTS, CDR2 YDEGEE. CDR3 coding DNA: TGTGCCAGCAAACCACGCGGGGGGGATTACTACGAGCAGTACTTC. Protein sequence: CASKPRGGDYYEQYF.

Regarding this clone: One junction end disagrees with the germline gene, perhaps due to a read error. This chain connects TRBV5-1 to TRBJ2-4; D uncertain. CDR1 and CDR2 from the germline V gene are SGHRS and YFSETQ. The CDR3 consists of 14 residues. CDR3 sequence (DNA): TGTGCCAGCAGCCTACTCTCTGACAAAAACATTCAGTACTTC. Its translation: CASSLLSDKNIQYF.

J is TRBJ2-2 and V is TRBV4-1; D remains ambiguous. The V gene's germline CDR1 is MGHRA and CDR2 YSYEKL. Trimming shortened V by 0 bases and J by 13 bases, and 6 bases separated the two germline ends. This CDR3 contains 11 residues. CDR3 loop: CASSQDLGLFF. The DNA of the CDR3 is TGCGCCAGCAGCCAAGATCTAGGGCTGTTTTTT.

The chain carries TRBV5-4 and TRBJ2-3; 15 bases fit TRBD2. V dropped 2 bases and J dropped 6; count of bases not matched to a gene: 4. Germline lookup yields CDR1 SGHNT and CDR2 YYREEE (reference sequence). The CDR3 consists of 16 residues. This chain's CDR3 is CASSLGLAGGLDTQYF. CDR3 bases: TGTGCCAGCAGCTTAGGACTAGCGGGGGGGCTGGATACGCAGTATTTT.

This rearrangement joins TRBV25-1 to TRBJ2-1, with D unclear. The V gene's germline CDR1 is MGHDK and CDR2 SYGVNS. Deletions cut 2 bases from V and 9 bases from J, with 5 bases between. The CDR3 spans 11 residues. CDR3 nucleotide sequence: TGTGCCAGCAGTGAAGTCGGTGAGCAGTTCTTC. This translates into CASSEVGEQFF.

This clone occurred a few times. The chain combines TRBV27 with TRBJ2-7; possibly TRBD2 for D (5 bases). Trimming stripped 2 bases from V and 1 base from J, with 12 bases between. The CDR3 is 15 amino acids. Per the germline V gene, CDR1 is MNHEY and CDR2 is SMNVEV (reference sequence). The CDR3 DNA reads as TGTGCCAGCAGTTTAGCCCTCGGAGGTTCCTACGAGCAGTACTTC. This gives the protein CASSLALGGSYEQYF.

This clone was detected once. The genes are TRBV6-7 and TRBJ2-2; D is possibly TRBD1 (7 bases). TRBV6-7 is labeled an ORF, and its function is uncertain. This CDR3 has 21 residues. With 5 bases removed from V and 6 bases from J, the gap between germline ends came to 34 bases. In nucleotides, the CDR3 is TGTGCCAGCAGTACCACTGGGACAGTCCTACGGGACTCCCGTTTGGCCGGGGAGCTGTTTTTT. Translating it yields CASSTTGTVLRDSRLAGELFF.

This rearrangement joins TRBV19 to TRBJ2-3, with TRBD1 matching over 9 bases. Germline-derived CDR1 and CDR2 are LNHDA and SQIVND (reference sequence). There are 19 residues in the CDR3. V shed 2 bases and J 0 bases; nucleotides not matched to a gene: 12. The CDR3 DNA is TGTGCCAGTAGTATACCACCTCTTACCGGGACAGGGAGCACAGATACGCAGTATTTT. Protein product: CASSIPPLTGTGSTDTQYF.